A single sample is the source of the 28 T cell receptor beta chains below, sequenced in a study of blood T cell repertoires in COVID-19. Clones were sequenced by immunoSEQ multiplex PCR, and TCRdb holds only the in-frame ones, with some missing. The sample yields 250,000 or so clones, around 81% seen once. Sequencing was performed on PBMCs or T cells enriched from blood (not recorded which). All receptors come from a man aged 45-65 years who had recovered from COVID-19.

In DNA form, the CDR3 reads TGTGCCAGCAGCGGGGGGGGACGCGCAGGTGCAACTAATGAAAAACTGTTTTTT. This gives the protein CASSGGGRAGATNEKLFF. This chain links TRBV5-4 with TRBJ1-4; D possibly corresponds to TRBD1 (5 bases). This CDR3 spans 18 amino acids. The V end was cut by 4 bases, the J end by 0 bases, with 19 bases between. Germline V gene data show CDR1 as SGHNT and CDR2 as YYREEE (reference sequence). Full variable domain (remainder filled in from reference TRBV5-4 and TRBJ1-4): ETGVTQSPTHLIKTRGQQVTLRCSSQSGHNTVSWYQQALGQGPQFIFQYYREEENGRGNFPPRFSGLQFPNYSSELNVNALELDDSALYLCASSGGGRAGATNEKLFFGSGTQLSVL.

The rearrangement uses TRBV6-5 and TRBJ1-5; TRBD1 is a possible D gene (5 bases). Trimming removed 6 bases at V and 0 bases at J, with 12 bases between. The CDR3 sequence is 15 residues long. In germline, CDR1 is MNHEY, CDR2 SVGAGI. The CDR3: CASRVGQISNQPQHF. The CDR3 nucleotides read TGTGCCAGCAGGGTTGGACAAATTAGCAATCAGCCCCAGCATTTT.

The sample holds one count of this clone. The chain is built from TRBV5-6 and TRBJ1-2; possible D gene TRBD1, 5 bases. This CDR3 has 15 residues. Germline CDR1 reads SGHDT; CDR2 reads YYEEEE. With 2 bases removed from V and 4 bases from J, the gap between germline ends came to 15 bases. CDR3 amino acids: CASSFRQISSYGYTF. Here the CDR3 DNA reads TGTGCCAGCAGCTTCAGACAGATTTCCTCCTATGGCTACACCTTC. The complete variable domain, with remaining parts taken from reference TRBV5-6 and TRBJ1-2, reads DAGVTQSPTHLIKTRGQQVTLRCSPKSGHDTVSWYQQALGQGPQFIFQYYEEEERQRGNFPDRFSGHQFPNYSSELNVNALLLGDSALYLCASSFRQISSYGYTFGSGTRLTVV.

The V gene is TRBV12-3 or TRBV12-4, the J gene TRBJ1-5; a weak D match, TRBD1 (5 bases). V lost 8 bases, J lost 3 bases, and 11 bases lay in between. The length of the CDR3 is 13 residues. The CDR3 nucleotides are TGTGCCAGCTTATGGGGGGACAATCAGCCCCAGCATTTT. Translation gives CASLWGDNQPQHF.

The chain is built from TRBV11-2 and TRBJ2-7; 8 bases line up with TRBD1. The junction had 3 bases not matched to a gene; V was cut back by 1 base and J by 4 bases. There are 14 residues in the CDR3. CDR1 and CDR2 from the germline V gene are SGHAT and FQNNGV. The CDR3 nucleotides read TGTGCCAGCAGCTTAGCGGACAGGGAGTACGAGCAGTACTTC. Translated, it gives CASSLADREYEQYF.

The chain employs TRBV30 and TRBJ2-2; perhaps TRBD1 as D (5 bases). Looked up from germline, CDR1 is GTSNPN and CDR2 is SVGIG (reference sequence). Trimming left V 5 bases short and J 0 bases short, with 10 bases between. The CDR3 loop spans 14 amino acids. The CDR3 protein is CAWGAYPNTGELFF. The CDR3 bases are TGTGCCTGGGGGGCATACCCGAACACCGGGGAGCTGTTTTTT.

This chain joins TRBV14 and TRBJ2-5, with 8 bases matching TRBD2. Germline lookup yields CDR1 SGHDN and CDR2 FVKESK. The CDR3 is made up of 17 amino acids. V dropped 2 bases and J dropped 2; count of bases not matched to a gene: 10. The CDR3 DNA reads TGTGCCAGCAGCCAAACCCCCCTGCTAGCGGGTCAAGAGACCCAGTACTTC. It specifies CASSQTPLLAGQETQYF.

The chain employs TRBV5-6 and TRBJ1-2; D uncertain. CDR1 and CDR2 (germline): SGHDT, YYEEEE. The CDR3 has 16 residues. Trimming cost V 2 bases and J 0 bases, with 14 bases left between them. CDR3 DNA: TGTGCCAGCAGCTTTACGAGGGCTACGGCTAACTATGGCTACACCTTC. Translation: CASSFTRATANYGYTF.

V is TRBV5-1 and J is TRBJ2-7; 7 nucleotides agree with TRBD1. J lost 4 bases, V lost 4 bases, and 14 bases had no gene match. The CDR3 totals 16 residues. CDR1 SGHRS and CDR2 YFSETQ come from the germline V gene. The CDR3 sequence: CASSPGQAYSFYEQYF. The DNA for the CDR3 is TGCGCCAGCAGCCCAGGACAGGCCTATTCTTTTTACGAGCAGTACTTC. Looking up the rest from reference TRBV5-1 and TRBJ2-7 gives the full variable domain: KAGVTQTPRYLIKTRGQQVTLSCSPISGHRSVSWYQQTPGQGLQFLFEYFSETQRNKGNFPGRFSGRQFSNSRSEMNVSTLELGDSALYLCASSPGQAYSFYEQYFGPGTRLTVT.

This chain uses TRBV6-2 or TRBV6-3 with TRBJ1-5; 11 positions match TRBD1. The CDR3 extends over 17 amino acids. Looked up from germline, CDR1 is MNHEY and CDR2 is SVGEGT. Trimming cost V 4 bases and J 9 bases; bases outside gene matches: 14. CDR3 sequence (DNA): TGTGCCAGCAGTTTTGTGGGACAGGGGGGTTTTATCGGGCCCCAGCATTTT. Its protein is CASSFVGQGGFIGPQHF.

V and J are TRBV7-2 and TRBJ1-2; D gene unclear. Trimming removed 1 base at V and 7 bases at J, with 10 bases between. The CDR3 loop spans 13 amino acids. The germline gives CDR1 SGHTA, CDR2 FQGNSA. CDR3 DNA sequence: TGTGCCAGCAGCTTAGGATCTCTAGGTGGCTACACCTTC. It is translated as CASSLGSLGGYTF.

CDR3 loop: CASSLGQGPREPQHF. The CDR3 coding sequence is TGTGCCAGCAGCTTGGGACAGGGTCCCAGAGAGCCCCAGCATTTT. This chain uses TRBV7-2 with TRBJ1-5; 9 bases agree with TRBD1. V lost 3 bases to trimming and J lost 8 bases; unmatched junction nucleotides: 8. Germline V gene sequence: CDR1 SGHTA, CDR2 FQGNSA. This CDR3 comprises 15 residues.

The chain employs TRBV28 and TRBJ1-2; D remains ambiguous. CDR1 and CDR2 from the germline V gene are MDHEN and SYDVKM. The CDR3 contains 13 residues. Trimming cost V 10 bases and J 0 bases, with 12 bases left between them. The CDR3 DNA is TGTGCCACTTACGGGATGGCTAACTATGGCTACACCTTC. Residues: CATYGMANYGYTF.

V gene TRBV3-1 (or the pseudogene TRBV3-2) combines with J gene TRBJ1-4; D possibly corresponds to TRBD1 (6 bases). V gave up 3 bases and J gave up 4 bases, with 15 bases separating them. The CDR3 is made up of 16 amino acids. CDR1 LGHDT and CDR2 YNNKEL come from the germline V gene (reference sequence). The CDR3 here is CASSHTRGRSNEKLFF. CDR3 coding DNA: TGTGCCAGCAGCCACACCAGGGGTAGAAGTAATGAAAAACTGTTTTTT.

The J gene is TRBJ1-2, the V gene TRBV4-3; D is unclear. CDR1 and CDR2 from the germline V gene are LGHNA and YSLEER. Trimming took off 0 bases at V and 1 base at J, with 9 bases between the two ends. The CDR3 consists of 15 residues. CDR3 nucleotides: TGCGCCAGCAGCCAAGATTTCCTAGTTAACTATGGCTACACCTTC. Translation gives CASSQDFLVNYGYTF.

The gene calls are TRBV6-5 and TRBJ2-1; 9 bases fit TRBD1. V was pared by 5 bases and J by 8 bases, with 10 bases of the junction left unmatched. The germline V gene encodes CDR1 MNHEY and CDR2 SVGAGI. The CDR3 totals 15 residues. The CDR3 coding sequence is TGTGCCAGCAGTCCCGCGGGACAGGGTGTCCATGAGCAGTTCTTC. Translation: CASSPAGQGVHEQFF.

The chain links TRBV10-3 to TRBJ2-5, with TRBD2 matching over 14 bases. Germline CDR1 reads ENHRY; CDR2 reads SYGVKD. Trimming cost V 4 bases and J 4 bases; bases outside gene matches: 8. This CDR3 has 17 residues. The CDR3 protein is CAISGGLAGDMRETQYF. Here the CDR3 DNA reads TGTGCCATCAGTGGGGGACTAGCGGGAGACATGCGAGAGACCCAGTACTTC.

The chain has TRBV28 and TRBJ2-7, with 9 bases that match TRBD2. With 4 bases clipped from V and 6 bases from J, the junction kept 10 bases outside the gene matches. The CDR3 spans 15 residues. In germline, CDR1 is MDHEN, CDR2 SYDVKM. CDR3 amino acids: CASSWGRTSVGEQYF. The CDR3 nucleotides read TGTGCCAGCAGTTGGGGCAGGACTAGCGTCGGCGAGCAGTACTTC. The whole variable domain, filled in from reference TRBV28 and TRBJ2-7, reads DVKVTQSSRYLVKRTGEKVFLECVQDMDHENMFWYRQDPGLGLRLIYFSYDVKMKEKGDIPEGYSVSREKKERFSLILESASTNQTSMYLCASSWGRTSVGEQYFGPGTRLTVT.

CDR3 sequence: CASSQRQGEAFF. CDR3 nucleotides: TGTGCCAGCTCACAACGACAGGGTGAAGCTTTCTTT. J is TRBJ1-1 and V is TRBV18; TRBD1 matches 7 bases. CDR3 length: 12 residues. Germline CDR1 is KGHSH and CDR2 is LQKENI. J gave up 7 bases and V 4 bases, and 3 bases lay outside the gene matches.

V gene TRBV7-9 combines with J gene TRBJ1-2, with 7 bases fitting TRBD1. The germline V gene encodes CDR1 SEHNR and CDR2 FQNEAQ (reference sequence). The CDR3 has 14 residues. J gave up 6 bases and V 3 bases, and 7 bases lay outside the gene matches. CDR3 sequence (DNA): TGTGCCAGCAGCTTCGGGACAGTTCCCAATGGCTACACCTTC. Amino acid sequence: CASSFGTVPNGYTF.

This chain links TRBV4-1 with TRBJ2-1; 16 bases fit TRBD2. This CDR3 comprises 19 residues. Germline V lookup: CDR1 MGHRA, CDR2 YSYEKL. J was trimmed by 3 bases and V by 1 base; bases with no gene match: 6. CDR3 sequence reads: CASSQAPGLAGGFYNEQFF. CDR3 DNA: TGCGCCAGCAGCCAAGCGCCGGGACTAGCGGGGGGGTTCTACAATGAGCAGTTCTTC.

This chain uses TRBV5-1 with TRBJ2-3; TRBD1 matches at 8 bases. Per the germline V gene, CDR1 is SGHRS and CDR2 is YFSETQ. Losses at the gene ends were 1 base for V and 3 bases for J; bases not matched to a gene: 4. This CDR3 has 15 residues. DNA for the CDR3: TGCGCCAGCAGCTTGAACAGGGGGGAAACAGATACGCAGTATTTT. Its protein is CASSLNRGETDTQYF.

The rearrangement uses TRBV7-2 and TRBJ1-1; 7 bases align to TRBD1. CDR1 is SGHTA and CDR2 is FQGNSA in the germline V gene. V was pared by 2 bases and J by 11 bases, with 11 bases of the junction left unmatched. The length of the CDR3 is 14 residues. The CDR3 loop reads CASSLRQGPGIAFF. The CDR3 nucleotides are TGTGCCAGCAGCTTAAGACAGGGCCCGGGGATCGCTTTCTTT.

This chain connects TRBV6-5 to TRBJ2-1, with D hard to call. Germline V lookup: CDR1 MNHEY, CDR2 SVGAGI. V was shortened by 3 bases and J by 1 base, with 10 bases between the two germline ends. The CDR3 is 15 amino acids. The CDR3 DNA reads TGTGCCAGCAGTTATTATTCGGGTTCCTACAATGAGCAGTTCTTC. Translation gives CASSYYSGSYNEQFF.

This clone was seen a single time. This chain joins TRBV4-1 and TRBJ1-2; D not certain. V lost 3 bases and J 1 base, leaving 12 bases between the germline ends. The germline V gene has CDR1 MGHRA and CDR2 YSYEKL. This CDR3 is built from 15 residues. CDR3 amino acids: CASSQGSDVNYGYTF. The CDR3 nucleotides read TGCGCCAGCAGCCAGGGGAGCGATGTTAACTATGGCTACACCTTC.

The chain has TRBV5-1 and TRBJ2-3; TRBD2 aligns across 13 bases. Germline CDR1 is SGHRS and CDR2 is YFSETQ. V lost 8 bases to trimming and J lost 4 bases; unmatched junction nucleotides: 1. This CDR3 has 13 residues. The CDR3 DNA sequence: TGCGCCAGTACTAGCGGGGGGGCAGATACGCAGTATTTT. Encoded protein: CASTSGGADTQYF.

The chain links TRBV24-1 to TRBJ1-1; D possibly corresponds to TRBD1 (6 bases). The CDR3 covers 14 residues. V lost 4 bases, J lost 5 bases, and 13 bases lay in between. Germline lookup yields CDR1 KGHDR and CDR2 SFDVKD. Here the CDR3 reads CATSDRRTVTEAFF. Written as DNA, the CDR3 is TGTGCCACCAGTGACCGAAGGACAGTTACTGAAGCTTTCTTT.

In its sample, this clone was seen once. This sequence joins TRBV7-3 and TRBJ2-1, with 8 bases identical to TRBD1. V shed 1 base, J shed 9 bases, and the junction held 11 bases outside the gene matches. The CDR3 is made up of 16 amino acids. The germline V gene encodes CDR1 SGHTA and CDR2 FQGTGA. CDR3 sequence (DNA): TGTGCCAGCAGCTTAAGAAGTGGGGCAGGGGGCGCTGAGCAGTTCTTC. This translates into CASSLRSGAGGAEQFF.